Given below is one T cell receptor (beta chain) in context. What it binds is unknown. These data originate in a study of T cells after yellow fever vaccination. General study results and limits: The secondary response was weaker but peaked faster, day 5 versus 15. FACS-sorted repertoires could harbor abundant contaminating bulk-population clonotypes. Clones from primary vaccination mostly reappeared after the booster (about 97% CD4, approximately 91% CD8).

Synthesis of TCR cDNA relied on 5'RACE template switching, which attached a universal primer site and UMIs. TCRdb reprocessed the 5' RACE reads with MiXCR, giving one entry per CDR3 protein. In the table there are about 500,000 distinct CDR3 sequences, roughly 17% of which are singletons. CDR3 length equals 14 residues. Trimming shortened V by 2 bases and J by 2 bases, and 8 bases separated the two germline ends. The germline CDR1 and CDR2 sequences are SGDLS and YYNGEE. This chain links TRBV9 with TRBJ1-5; D remains unclear. The sample in question was PBMCs, obtained around 5 days after the first yellow fever vaccination. The receptor comes from a man younger than 35 who received the YFV17D yellow fever vaccine. This CDR3 reads CASSVAEGNQPQHF. The CDR3 nucleotides read TGTGCCAGCAGCGTCGCGGAGGGCAATCAGCCCCAGCATTTT.